The 4 T cell receptor beta chains listed next were all sequenced from one sample in a study of neurological immune-mediated disorders. One entry per CDR3 protein results from TCRdb running MiXCR on the 5' RACE reads. This sample has about 79,000 distinct CDR3 sequences, with around an eighth found just once. The sample consisted of PBMCs. Receptors were obtained from a woman between 45 and 60 years old in good health.

This clonotype was detected ten times or more. The CDR3 DNA follows: TGTGCCAGCAGTTTAAGTCTAGCGGGAACCTACAATGAGCAGTTCTTC. It translates to CASSLSLAGTYNEQFF. V usage is TRBV12-3 or TRBV12-4 and J usage is TRBJ2-1, with TRBD2 identical over 9 bases. CDR3 length: 16 amino acids. The junction had 4 bases not matched to a gene; V was cut back by 2 bases and J by 2 bases.

This clonotype was detected many times. This sequence joins TRBV5-1 and TRBJ2-5; D could derive from TRBD1 or TRBD2 (7 bases each). The V and J ends lost 0 bases and 1 base respectively, with 13 bases between them. This CDR3 comprises 16 residues. Germline V gene sequence: CDR1 SGHRS, CDR2 YFSETQ. CDR3 sequence (DNA): TGCGCCAGCAGCTTGGGAGGGAGGGACAGCCAAGAGACCCAGTACTTC. This translates into CASSLGGRDSQETQYF.

V gene TRBV28 combines with J gene TRBJ2-7; D may be TRBD2 (5 bases). Germline V lookup: CDR1 MDHEN, CDR2 SYDVKM. This CDR3 contains 15 residues. V was shortened by 2 bases and J by 2 bases, with 13 bases between the two germline ends. CDR3 nucleotide sequence: TGTGCCAGCAGTTTAGAGGGTGTGGCTGCCTACGAGCAGTACTTC. This translates into CASSLEGVAAYEQYF.

As regards this clonotype: A much larger clone lies one base from this, so it may be a read error. V and J are TRBV5-1 and TRBJ2-1; a possible D gene is TRBD2 (5 bases). The CDR3 extends over 14 amino acids. The germline gives CDR1 SGHRS, CDR2 YFSETQ. The DNA for the CDR3 is TGCGCCAGCAGCTTGTTAACTGACTACCATGAGCAGTTCTTC. Protein product: CASSLLTDYHEQFF.